A selection of T cell receptor beta chains follows, all from one sample in a study of beta chain features in type 1 diabetes. Generated by immunoSEQ multiplex PCR, the TCRdb table keeps only in-frame clones and is missing some. This sample has about 650,000 clones, with under 15% found just once. The sequenced material came from naive CD4+ T cells from blood. These receptors all stem from a man younger than 45 with type 1 diabetes. Both conserved end residues are part of each CDR3. A D gene is named only where the DNA matches it firmly. The size of a clone is reported for some rows only, either as once, few or many, or as a class for expanded clones.

v_call,j_call,clone_size,d_call,cdr3_aa,cdr3_nt
TRBV25-1,TRBJ2-6,-,TRBD2,CASNTGGEDVLTF,TGTGCCAGCAATACCGGGGGGGAAGACGTCCTGACTTTC
TRBV25-1,TRBJ1-6,few,-,CASSEGLSYNSPLHF,TGTGCCAGCAGTGAAGGCCTCTCCTATAATTCACCCCTCCACTTT
TRBV10-3,TRBJ2-2,few,-,CAISESRTAGRVTGELFF,TGTGCCATCAGTGAGTCTAGGACAGCGGGACGGGTCACCGGGGAGCTGTTTTTT
TRBV20-1,TRBJ1-5,few,-,CSVGRPQHF,TGCAGTGTTGGGCGGCCCCAGCATTTT
TRBV5-1,TRBJ1-2,-,-,CASSPAEGNYGYTF,TGCGCCAGCAGCCCGGCGGAAGGAAACTATGGCTACACCTTC
TRBV28,TRBJ2-2,-,TRBD1,CASSLFPSGTGVGELFF,TGTGCCAGCAGTTTATTCCCCTCCGGGACAGGGGTCGGGGAGCTGTTTTTT
TRBV29-1,TRBJ2-1,-,TRBD2,CRSTSGAYNEQFF,TGCCGATCGACTAGCGGGGCTTACAATGAGCAGTTCTTC
TRBV30,TRBJ1-2,few,TRBD1,CAWGDSNYGYTF,TGTGCCTGGGGGGACAGTAACTATGGCTACACCTTC
TRBV4-3,TRBJ2-2,-,TRBD2,CASSQESGETGELFF,TGCGCCAGCAGCCAAGAAAGCGGGGAAACCGGGGAGCTGTTTTTT
TRBV6-5,TRBJ1-1,-,-,CASGKGTGNTEAFF,TGTGCCAGCGGAAAAGGGACGGGGAACACTGAAGCTTTCTTT
TRBV6-5,TRBJ1-2,-,-,CASTLGRGGYTF,TGTGCCAGCACCCTGGGACGGGGTGGCTACACCTTC